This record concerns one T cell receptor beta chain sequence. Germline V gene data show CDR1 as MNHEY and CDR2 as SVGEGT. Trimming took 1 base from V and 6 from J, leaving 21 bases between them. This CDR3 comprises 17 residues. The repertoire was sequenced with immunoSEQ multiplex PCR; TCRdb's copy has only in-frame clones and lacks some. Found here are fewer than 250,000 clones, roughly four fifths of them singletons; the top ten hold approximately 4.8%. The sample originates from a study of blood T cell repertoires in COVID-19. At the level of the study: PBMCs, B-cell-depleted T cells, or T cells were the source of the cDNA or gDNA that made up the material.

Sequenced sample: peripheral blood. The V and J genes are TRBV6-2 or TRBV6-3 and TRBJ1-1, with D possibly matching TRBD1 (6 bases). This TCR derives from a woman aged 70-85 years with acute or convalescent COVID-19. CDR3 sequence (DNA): TGTGCCAGCAGTTACTTTTGGACAACAGGGAAAGGGGCTGAAGCTTTCTTT. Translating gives CASSYFWTTGKGAEAFF.